The clone carrying this T cell receptor (beta chain) was seen more than once but under ten times. The target antigen is unknown. Library preparation for TCR beta used quantitative 5'-RACE with molecular barcodes. In TCRdb, the 5' RACE reads were re-called with MiXCR into one record per CDR3 protein. This table holds approximately 150,000 distinct CDR3 sequences, 9.8% found once. This record belongs to a study of CD8 T cells in ankylosing spondylitis. Study-wide results and limits: Reportedly, significant enrichment of disease-linked clones occurred in matched ankylosing spondylitis synovial fluid.

Looked up from germline, CDR1 is LGHNA and CDR2 is YNFKEQ. This CDR3 region has 16 residues. Trimming took 0 bases from V and 5 from J, leaving 16 bases between them. The sample consisted of blood, either unsorted or a sorted T cell fraction (not recorded which). The chain carries TRBV4-2 and TRBJ2-5; a weak D match, TRBD1 (7 bases). The sequence was collected from a female donor with ankylosing spondylitis or in good health (not recorded which). The CDR3 region has the DNA TGTGCCAGCAGCCAAGAGACAGGGTTAGGAGGGGAGACCCAGTACTTC. As protein: CASSQETGLGGETQYF.